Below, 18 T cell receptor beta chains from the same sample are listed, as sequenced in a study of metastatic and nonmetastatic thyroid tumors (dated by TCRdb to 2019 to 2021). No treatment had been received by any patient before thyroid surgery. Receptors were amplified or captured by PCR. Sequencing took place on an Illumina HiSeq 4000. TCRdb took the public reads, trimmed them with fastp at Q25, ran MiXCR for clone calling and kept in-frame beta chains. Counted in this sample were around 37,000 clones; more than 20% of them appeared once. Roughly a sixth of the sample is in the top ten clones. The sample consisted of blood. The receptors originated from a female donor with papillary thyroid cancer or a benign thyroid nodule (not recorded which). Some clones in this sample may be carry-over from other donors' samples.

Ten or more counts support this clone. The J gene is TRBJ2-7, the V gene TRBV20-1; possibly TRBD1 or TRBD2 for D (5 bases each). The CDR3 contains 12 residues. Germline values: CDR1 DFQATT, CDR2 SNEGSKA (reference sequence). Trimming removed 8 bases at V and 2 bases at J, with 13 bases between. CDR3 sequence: CSLLRGTYEQYF. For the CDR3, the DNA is TGCAGTTTATTGAGGGGAACCTACGAGCAGTACTTC.

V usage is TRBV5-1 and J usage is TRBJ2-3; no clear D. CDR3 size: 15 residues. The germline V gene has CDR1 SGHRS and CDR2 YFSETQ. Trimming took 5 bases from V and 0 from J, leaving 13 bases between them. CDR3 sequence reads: CASRIDTTSTDTQYF. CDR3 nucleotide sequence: TGCGCCAGCAGAATCGACACGACTAGCACAGATACGCAGTATTTT.

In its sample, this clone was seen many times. The CDR3 sequence is CASSDSGATDTQYF. The CDR3 bases are TGTGCCAGCAGTGACTCGGGAGCCACAGATACGCAGTATTTT. The rearrangement uses TRBV6-4 and TRBJ2-3; D is perhaps TRBD2 (5 bases). The CDR3 has 14 amino acids. CDR1 and CDR2 from the germline V gene are MRHNA and SNTAGT. Between the trimmed V and J ends, which lost 0 bases and 2 bases, there was a span of 6 bases.

The CDR3 protein is CASSLGPVPGSGNTIYF. The CDR3 DNA reads TGTGCCAGCAGCTTAGGGCCCGTTCCAGGGTCTGGAAACACCATATATTTT. The J gene is TRBJ1-3, the V gene TRBV7-6; a possible D gene is TRBD1 (5 bases). Trimming left V 1 base short and J 1 base short, with 14 bases between. The germline gives CDR1 SGHVS, CDR2 FNYEAQ. The CDR3 runs to 17 residues.

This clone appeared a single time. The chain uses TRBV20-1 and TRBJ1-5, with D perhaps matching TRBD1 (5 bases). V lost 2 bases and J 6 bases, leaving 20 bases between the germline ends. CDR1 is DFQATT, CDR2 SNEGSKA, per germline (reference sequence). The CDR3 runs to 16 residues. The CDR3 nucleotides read TGCAGTGCTAGACCGCAGGGCGCGGTCGGTGTTCAGCCCCAGCATTTT. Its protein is CSARPQGAVGVQPQHF.

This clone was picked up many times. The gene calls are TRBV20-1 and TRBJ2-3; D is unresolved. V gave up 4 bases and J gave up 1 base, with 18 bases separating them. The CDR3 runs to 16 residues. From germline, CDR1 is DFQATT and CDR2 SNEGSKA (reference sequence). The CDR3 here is CSAIERRAHGTDTQYF. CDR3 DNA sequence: TGCAGTGCTATAGAAAGACGAGCCCATGGCACAGATACGCAGTATTTT.

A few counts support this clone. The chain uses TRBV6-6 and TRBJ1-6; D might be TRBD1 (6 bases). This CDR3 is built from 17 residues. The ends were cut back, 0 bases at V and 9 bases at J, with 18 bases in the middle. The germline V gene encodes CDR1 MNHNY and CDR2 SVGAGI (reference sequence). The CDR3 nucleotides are TGTGCCAGCAGTTACTCGGATATGGGGGGGCCAGGTTCACCCCTCCACTTT. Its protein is CASSYSDMGGPGSPLHF.

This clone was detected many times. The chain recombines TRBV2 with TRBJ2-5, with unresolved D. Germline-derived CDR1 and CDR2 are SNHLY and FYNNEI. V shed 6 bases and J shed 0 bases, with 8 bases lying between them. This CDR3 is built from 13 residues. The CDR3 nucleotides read TGTGCCAGCAGCGTAGGGTACCAAGAGACCCAGTACTTC. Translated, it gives CASSVGYQETQYF.

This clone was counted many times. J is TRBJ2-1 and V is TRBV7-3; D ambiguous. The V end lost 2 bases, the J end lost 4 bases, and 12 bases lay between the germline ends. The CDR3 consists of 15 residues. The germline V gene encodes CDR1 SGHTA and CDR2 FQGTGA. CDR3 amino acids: CASSLSIGRYNEQFF. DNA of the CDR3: TGTGCCAGCAGCTTATCAATAGGTCGGTACAATGAGCAGTTCTTC.

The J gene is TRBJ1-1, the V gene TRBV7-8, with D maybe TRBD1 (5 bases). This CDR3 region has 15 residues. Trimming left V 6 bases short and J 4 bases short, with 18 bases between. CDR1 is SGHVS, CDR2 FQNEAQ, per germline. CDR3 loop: CASRPGDLFGTEAFF. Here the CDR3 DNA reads TGTGCCAGCAGACCCGGGGACTTATTCGGCACTGAAGCTTTCTTT.

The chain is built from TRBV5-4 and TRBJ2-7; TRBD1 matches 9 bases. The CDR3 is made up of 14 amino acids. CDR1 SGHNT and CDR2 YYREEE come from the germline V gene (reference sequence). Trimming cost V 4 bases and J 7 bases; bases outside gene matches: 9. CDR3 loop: CASSPTGGTLEQYF. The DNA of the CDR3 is TGTGCCAGCAGCCCTACAGGGGGCACCTTGGAGCAGTACTTC.

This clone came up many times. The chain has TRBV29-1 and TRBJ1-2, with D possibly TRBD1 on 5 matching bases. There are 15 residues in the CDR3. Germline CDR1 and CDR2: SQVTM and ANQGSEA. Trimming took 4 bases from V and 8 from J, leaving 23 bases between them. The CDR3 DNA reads TGCAGCGTTGTAGTCGGGCTCCGGGGCAAGTACGGCTACACCTTC. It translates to CSVVVGLRGKYGYTF.

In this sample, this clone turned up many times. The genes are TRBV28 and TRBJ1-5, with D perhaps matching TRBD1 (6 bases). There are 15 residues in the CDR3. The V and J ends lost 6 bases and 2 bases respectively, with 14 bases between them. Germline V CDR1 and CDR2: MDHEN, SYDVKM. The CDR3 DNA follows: TGTGCCAGCAGCTTACAGGGCTTCGGCAATCAGCCCCAGCATTTT. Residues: CASSLQGFGNQPQHF.

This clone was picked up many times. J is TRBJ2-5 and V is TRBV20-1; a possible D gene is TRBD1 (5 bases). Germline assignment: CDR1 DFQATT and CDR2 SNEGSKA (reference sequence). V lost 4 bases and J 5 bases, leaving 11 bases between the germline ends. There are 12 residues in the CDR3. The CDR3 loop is CSANPAGETQYF. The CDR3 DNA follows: TGCAGTGCTAACCCAGCAGGGGAGACCCAGTACTTC.

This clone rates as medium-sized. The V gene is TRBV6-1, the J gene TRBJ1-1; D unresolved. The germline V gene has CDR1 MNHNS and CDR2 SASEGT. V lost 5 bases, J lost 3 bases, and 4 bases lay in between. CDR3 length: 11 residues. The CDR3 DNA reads TGTGCCAGCAGTTATTACACTGAAGCTTTCTTT. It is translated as CASSYYTEAFF.

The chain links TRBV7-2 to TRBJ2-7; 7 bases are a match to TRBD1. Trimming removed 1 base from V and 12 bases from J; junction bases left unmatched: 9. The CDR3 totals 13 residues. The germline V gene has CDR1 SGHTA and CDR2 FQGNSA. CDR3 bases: TGTGCCAGCAGCTTAGGTCCCCAGGACAGGATGTACTTC. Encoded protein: CASSLGPQDRMYF.

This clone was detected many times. The CDR3 DNA follows: TGTGCCAGTAGGGTGACTAGCGGGAGTTTCAGCGAGCAGTACTTC. As protein: CASRVTSGSFSEQYF. The chain uses TRBV19 and TRBJ2-7, with 12 bases that match TRBD2. Per the germline V gene, CDR1 is LNHDA and CDR2 is SQIVND (reference sequence). This CDR3 is built from 15 residues. Trimming at V came to 6 bases and at J to 6 bases, leaving 9 bases not matched to a gene.

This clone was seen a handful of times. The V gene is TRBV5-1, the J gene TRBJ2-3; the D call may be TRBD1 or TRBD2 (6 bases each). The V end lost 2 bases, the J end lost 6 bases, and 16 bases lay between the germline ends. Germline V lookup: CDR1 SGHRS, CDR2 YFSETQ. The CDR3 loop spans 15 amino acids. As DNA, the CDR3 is TGCGCCAGCAGCTTAGGAGGGCTGGGGGCGGATACGCAGTATTTT. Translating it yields CASSLGGLGADTQYF.